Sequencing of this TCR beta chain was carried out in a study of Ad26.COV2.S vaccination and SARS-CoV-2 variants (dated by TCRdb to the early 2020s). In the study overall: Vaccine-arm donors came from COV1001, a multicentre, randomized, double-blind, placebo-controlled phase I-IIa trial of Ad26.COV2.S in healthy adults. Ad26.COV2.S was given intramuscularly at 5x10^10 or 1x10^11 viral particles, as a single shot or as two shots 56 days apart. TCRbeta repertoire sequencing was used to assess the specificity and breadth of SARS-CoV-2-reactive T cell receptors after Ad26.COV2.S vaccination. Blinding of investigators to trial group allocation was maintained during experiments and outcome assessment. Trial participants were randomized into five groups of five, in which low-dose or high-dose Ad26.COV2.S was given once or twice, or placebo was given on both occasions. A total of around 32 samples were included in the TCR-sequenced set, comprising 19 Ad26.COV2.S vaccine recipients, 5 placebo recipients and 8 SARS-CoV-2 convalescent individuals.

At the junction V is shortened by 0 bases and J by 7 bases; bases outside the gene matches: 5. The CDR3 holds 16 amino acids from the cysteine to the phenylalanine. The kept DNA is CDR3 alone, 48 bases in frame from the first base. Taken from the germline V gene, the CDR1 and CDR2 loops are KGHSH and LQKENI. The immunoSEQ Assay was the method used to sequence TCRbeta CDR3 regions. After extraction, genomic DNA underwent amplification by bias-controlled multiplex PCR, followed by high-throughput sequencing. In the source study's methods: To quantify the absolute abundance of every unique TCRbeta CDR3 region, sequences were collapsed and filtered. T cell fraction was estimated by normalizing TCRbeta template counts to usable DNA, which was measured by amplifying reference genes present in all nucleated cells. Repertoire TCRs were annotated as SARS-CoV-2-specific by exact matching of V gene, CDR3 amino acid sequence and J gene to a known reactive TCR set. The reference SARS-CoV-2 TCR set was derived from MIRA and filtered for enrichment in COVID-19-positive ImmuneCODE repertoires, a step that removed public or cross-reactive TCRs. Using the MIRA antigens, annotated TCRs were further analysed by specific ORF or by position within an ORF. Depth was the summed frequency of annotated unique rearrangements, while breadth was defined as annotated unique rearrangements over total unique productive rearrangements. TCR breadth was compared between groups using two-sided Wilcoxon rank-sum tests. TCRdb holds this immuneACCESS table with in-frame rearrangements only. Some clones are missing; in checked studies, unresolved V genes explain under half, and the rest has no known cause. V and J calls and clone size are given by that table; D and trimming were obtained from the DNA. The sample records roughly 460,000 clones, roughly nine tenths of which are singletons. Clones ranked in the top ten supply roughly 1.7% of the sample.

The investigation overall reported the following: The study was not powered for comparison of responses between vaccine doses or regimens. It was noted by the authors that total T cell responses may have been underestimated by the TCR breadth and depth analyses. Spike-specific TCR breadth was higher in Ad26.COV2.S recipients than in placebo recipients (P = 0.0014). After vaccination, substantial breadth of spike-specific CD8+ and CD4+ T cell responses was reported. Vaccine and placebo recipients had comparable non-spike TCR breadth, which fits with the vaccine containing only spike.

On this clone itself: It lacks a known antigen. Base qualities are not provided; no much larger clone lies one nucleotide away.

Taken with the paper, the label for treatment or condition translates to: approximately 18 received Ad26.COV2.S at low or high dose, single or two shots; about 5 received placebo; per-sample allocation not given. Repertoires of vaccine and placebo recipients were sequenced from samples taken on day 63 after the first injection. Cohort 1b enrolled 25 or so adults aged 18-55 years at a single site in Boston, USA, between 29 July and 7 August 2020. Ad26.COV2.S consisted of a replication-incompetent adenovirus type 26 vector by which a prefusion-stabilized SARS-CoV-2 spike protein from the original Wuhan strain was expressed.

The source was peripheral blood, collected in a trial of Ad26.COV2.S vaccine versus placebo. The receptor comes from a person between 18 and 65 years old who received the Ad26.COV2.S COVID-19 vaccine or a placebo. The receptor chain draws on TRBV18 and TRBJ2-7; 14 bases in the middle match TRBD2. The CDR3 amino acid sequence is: CASSPPGLAGAVEQYF. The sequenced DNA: TGTGCCAGCTCACCACCGGGACTAGCGGGGGCAGTTGAGCAGTACTTC.